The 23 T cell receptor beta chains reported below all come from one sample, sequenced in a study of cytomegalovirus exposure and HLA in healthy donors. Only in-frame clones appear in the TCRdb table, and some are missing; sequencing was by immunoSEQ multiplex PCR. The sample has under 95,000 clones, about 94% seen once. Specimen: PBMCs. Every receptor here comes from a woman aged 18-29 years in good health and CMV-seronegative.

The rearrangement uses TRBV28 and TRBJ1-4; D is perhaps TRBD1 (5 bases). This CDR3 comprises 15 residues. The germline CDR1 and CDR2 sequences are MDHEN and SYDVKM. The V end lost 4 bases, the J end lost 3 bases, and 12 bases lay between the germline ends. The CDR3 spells CASSSSGKSNEKLFF. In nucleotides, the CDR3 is TGTGCCAGCAGTTCGTCAGGGAAGTCTAATGAAAAACTGTTTTTT.

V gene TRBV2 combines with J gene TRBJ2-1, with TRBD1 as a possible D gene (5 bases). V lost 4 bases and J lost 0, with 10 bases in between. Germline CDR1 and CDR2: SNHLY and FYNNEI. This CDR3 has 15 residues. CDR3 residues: CASSVGDSSYNEQFF. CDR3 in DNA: TGTGCCAGCAGTGTAGGTGACAGCTCCTACAATGAGCAGTTCTTC. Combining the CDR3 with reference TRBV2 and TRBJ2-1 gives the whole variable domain EPEVTQTPSHQVTQMGQEVILRCVPISNHLYFYWYRQILGQKVEFLVSFYNNEISEKSEIFDDQFSVERPDGSNFTLKIRSTKLEDSAMYFCASSVGDSSYNEQFFGPGTRLTVL.

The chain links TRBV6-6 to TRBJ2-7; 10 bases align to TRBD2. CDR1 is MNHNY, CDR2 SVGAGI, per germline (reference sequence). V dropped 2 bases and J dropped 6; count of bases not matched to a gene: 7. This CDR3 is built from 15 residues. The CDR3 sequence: CASSYLASGSSEQYF. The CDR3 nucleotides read TGTGCCAGCAGTTACCTGGCTAGCGGGAGCTCCGAGCAGTACTTC.

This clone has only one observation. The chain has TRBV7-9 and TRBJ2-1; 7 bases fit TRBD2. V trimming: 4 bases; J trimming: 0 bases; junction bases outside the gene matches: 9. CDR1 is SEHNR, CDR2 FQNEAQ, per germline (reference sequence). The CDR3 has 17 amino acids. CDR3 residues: CASSSWGGTPSYNEQFF. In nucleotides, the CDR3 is TGTGCCAGCAGCTCGTGGGGGGGGACTCCCTCCTACAATGAGCAGTTCTTC.

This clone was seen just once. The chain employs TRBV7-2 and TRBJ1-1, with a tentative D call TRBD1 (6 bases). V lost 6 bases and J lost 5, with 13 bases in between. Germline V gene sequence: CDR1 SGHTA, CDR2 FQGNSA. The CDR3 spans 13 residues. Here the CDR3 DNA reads TGTGCCAGCAGTCACGGACAGCTTACTGAAGCTTTCTTT. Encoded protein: CASSHGQLTEAFF.

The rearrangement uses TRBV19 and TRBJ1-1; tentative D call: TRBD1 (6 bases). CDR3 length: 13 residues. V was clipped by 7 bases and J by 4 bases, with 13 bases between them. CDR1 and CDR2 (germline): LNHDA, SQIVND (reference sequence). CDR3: CASTIQGSTEAFF. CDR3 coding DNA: TGTGCCAGTACGATACAGGGTAGCACTGAAGCTTTCTTT.

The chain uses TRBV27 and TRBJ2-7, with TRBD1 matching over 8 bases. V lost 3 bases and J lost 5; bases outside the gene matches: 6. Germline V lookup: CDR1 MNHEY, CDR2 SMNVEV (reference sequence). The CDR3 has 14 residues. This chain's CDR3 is CASSLAQGAHEQYF. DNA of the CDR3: TGTGCCAGCAGTTTGGCGCAGGGGGCCCACGAGCAGTACTTC.

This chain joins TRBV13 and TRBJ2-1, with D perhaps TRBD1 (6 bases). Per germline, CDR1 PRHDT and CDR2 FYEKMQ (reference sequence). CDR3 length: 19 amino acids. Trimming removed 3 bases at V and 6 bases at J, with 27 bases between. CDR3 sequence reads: CASSFGGDRTLLGGNEQFF. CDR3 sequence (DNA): TGTGCCAGCAGCTTCGGCGGAGACAGGACCTTGCTTGGGGGCAATGAGCAGTTCTTC.

CDR3 sequence reads: CASSPMDTLLAEQFF. CDR3 coding DNA: TGTGCCAGCTCACCGATGGACACTCTCCTTGCTGAGCAGTTCTTC. The chain joins TRBV18 to TRBJ2-1, with a weak D call TRBD1 (5 bases). Trimming took 3 bases from V and 9 from J, leaving 18 bases between them. Germline values: CDR1 KGHSH, CDR2 LQKENI. This CDR3 spans 15 amino acids.

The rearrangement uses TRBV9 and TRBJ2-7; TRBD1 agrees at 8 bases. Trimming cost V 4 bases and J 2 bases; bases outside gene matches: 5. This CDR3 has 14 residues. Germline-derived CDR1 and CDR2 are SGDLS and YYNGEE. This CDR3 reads CASSPRDRPYEQYF. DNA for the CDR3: TGTGCCAGCAGCCCCCGGGACAGGCCCTACGAGCAGTACTTC.

This CDR3 is CASGLVLAGGPNLIRSEQFF. The CDR3 DNA reads TGTGCTAGTGGTTTGGTCCTAGCGGGAGGGCCGAATCTTATACGGAGTGAGCAGTTCTTC. The gene calls are TRBV12-5 and TRBJ2-1; 12 bases are shared with TRBD2. Germline V CDR1 and CDR2: LGHNT, FRNRAP. The CDR3 covers 20 residues. J lost 9 bases, V lost 0 bases, and 18 bases had no gene match.

CDR3 sequence (DNA): TGCGCCAGCAGCCAAATGGGCGGGGGAATCGTAATCGGCTACACCTTC. This gives the protein CASSQMGGGIVIGYTF. The gene calls are TRBV4-3 and TRBJ1-2, with D possibly TRBD1 on 5 matching bases. Per germline, CDR1 LGHNA and CDR2 YSLEER. This CDR3 region has 16 residues. Trimming took off 2 bases at V and 8 bases at J, with 21 bases between the two ends.

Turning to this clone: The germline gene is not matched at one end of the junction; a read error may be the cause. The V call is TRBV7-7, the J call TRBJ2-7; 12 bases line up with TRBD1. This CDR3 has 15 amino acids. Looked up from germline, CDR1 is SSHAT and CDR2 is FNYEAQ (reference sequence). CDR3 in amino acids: CASSLGQGATYEQYF. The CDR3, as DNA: TGTGCTAGCAGCCTGGGACAGGGGGCCACCTACGAGCAGTACTTC.

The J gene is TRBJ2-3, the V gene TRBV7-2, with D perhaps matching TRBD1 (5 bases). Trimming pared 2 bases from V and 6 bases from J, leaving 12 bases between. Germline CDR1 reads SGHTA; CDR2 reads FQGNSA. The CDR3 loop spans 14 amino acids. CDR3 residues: CASSLIGEADTQYF. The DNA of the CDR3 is TGTGCCAGCAGCTTAATAGGGGAAGCCGATACGCAGTATTTT.

The CDR3 protein is CASSNRRRQGVVRRDTIYF. CDR3 sequence (DNA): TGTGCCAGCAGCAATAGAAGGCGACAGGGTGTAGTCCGGAGGGACACCATATATTTT. The V call is TRBV2, the J call TRBJ1-3; 7 bases are a match to TRBD1. Trimming removed 6 bases from V and 8 bases from J; junction bases left unmatched: 25. CDR3 size: 19 residues. Germline V gives CDR1 SNHLY, CDR2 FYNNEI.

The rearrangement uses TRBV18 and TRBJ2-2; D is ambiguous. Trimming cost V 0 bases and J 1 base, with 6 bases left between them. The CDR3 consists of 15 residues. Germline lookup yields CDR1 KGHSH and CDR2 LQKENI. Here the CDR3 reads CASSPPNRNTGELFF. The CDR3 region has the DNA TGTGCCAGCTCACCACCGAACAGGAACACCGGGGAGCTGTTTTTT.

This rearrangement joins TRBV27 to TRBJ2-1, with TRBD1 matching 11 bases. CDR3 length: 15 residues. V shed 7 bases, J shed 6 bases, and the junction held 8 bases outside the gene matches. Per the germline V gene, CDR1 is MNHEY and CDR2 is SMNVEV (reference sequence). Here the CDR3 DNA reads TGTGCCAGCACCTTAGGACAGGGGGCCAGCAATGAGCAGTTCTTC. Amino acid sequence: CASTLGQGASNEQFF.

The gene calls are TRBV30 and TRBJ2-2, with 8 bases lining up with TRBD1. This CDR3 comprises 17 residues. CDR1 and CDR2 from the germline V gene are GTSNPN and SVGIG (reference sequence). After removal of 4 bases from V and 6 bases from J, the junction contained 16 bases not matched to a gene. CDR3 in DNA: TGTGCCTGGATCTCTCCGCCAGGGGGCTTAAGCGCCGGGGAGCTGTTTTTT. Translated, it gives CAWISPPGGLSAGELFF.

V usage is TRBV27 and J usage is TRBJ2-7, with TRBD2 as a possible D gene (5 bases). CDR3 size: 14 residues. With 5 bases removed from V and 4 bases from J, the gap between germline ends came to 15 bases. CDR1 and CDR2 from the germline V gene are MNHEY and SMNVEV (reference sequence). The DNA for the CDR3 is TGTGCCAGCAGTCCCCGGGATTACACTTACGAGCAGTACTTC. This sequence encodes CASSPRDYTYEQYF.

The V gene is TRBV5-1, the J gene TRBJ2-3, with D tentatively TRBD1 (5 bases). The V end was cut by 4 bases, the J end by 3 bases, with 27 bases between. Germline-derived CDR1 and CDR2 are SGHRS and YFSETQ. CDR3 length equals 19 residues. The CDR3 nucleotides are TGCGCCAGCAGCCCAGCCCAAATGACAGACACCTTGTGGACAGATACGCAGTATTTT. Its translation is CASSPAQMTDTLWTDTQYF.

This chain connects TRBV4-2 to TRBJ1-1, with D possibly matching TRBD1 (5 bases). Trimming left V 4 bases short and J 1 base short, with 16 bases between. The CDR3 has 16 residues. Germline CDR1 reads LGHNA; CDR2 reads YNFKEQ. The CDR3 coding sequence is TGTGCCAGCAGCCCACTCGGGGGAGGACCGAACACTGAAGCTTTCTTT. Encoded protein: CASSPLGGGPNTEAFF.

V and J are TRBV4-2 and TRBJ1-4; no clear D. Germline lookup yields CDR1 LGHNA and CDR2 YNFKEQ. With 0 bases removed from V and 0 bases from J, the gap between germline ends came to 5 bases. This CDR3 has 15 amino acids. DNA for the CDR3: TGTGCCAGCAGCCAAGATCCCTCAACTAATGAAAAACTGTTTTTT. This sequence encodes CASSQDPSTNEKLFF.

Here the CDR3 reads CATLGSPRETQYF. CDR3 nucleotides: TGCGCCACCCTAGGCTCTCCTAGGGAGACCCAGTACTTC. The rearrangement links TRBV10-1 to TRBJ2-5; D remains ambiguous. Trimming left V 10 bases short and J 5 bases short, with 17 bases between. The CDR3 is 13 residues long. Germline V gene lookup returns CDR1 WNHNN and CDR2 SYGVQD (reference sequence).